What follows are 32 T cell receptor beta chains derived from one specimen sequenced in a study of blood T cell repertoires in COVID-19. The protocol was immunoSEQ multiplex PCR, while the TCRdb copy is restricted to in-frame clones and leaves out a portion. The repertoire holds about 220,000 clones, with approximately 84% as singletons. Source material: peripheral blood. Receptor source: a man in his forties with active or convalescent COVID-19.

The gene calls are TRBV7-3 and TRBJ1-1, with 8 bases matching TRBD1. J gave up 5 bases and V 2 bases, and 4 bases lay outside the gene matches. The CDR3 length is 14 residues. From germline, CDR1 is SGHTA and CDR2 FQGTGA. This CDR3 reads CASSLQGALTEAFF. The CDR3 bases are TGTGCCAGCAGCTTACAGGGGGCTCTAACTGAAGCTTTCTTT.

This chain joins TRBV19 and TRBJ1-6; 7 nucleotides match TRBD1. Per the germline V gene, CDR1 is LNHDA and CDR2 is SQIVND (reference sequence). The CDR3 consists of 16 residues. The V segment lost 4 bases and the J segment 10 bases; nucleotides outside the gene matches: 13. The CDR3 DNA sequence: TGTGCCAGTAGTAAAGATGCCGACAGGGTCAGGTCACCCCTCCACTTT. Translating gives CASSKDADRVRSPLHF.

The V and J genes are TRBV28 and TRBJ2-1, with 10 bases that match TRBD1. From germline, CDR1 is MDHEN and CDR2 SYDVKM. This CDR3 has 15 residues. V was clipped by 5 bases and J by 5 bases; unmatched bases: 6. CDR3 region: CASSTPGQGHNEQFF. The DNA for the CDR3 is TGTGCCAGCAGTACTCCGGGACAGGGGCACAATGAGCAGTTCTTC.

This chain joins TRBV11-2 and TRBJ2-7, with TRBD2 matching over 9 bases. This CDR3 spans 17 amino acids. Germline loops: CDR1 SGHAT, CDR2 FQNNGV. The V gene end was trimmed by 2 bases and the J gene end by 7 bases; junction bases not matched to a gene: 15. CDR3 in amino acids: CASSLSPTSGEPWEQYF. For the CDR3, the DNA is TGTGCCAGCAGCTTATCCCCGACTAGCGGAGAACCCTGGGAGCAGTACTTC.

The rearrangement uses TRBV28 and TRBJ1-2, with a tentative D call TRBD1 (6 bases). The CDR3 has 13 residues. The V end was cut by 3 bases, the J end by 5 bases, with 10 bases between. The V gene's germline CDR1 is MDHEN and CDR2 SYDVKM. The CDR3, as DNA: TGTGCCAGCAGTTTGGGTCAGGGGTATGGCTACACCTTC. Protein sequence: CASSLGQGYGYTF.

The J gene is TRBJ1-1, the V gene TRBV7-2; tentatively, D is TRBD1 (6 bases). V lost 4 bases and J 2 bases, leaving 14 bases between the germline ends. CDR1 is SGHTA, CDR2 FQGNSA, per germline. This CDR3 has 15 amino acids. The CDR3: CASSYIPGANTEAFF. The CDR3 coding sequence is TGTGCCAGCAGCTACATACCAGGGGCAAACACTGAAGCTTTCTTT.

The chain couples TRBV2 to TRBJ2-2; the D gene is possibly TRBD1 (6 bases). CDR3 size: 15 residues. CDR1 is SNHLY and CDR2 is FYNNEI in the germline V gene. The V gene lost 3 bases and the J gene lost 0 bases, with 8 bases spanning the gap. Written as DNA, the CDR3 is TGTGCCAGCAGTGACCACAGGGCGAACACCGGGGAGCTGTTTTTT. Residues: CASSDHRANTGELFF.

The V and J genes are TRBV2 and TRBJ1-1; weak D call: TRBD1 (6 bases). The CDR3 consists of 17 residues. The germline V and J ends were trimmed by 6 bases and 1 base, with 21 bases remaining between them. The germline V gene encodes CDR1 SNHLY and CDR2 FYNNEI. CDR3 bases: TGTGCCAGCAGGGGCCCCTTAGGGGGGGCCGGGAACACTGAAGCTTTCTTT. Amino acids: CASRGPLGGAGNTEAFF.

The chain carries TRBV11-2 and TRBJ2-1; 8 bases line up with TRBD2. This CDR3 has 18 amino acids. The germline V gene encodes CDR1 SGHAT and CDR2 FQNNGV. V lost 2 bases and J lost 0; bases outside the gene matches: 9. Written as DNA, the CDR3 is TGTGCCAGCAGCTTAAATCTTGCCGGGACTAGCTCCTACAATGAGCAGTTCTTC. Its translation is CASSLNLAGTSSYNEQFF.

The chain recombines TRBV28 with TRBJ1-1; the D gene is possibly TRBD1 (5 bases). CDR1 MDHEN and CDR2 SYDVKM come from the germline V gene. The CDR3 is made up of 11 amino acids. V was pared by 8 bases and J by 11 bases, with 15 bases between. CDR3 region: CASPFREGAFF. CDR3 nucleotide sequence: TGTGCCAGCCCTTTCAGGGAGGGGGCTTTCTTT. The full variable domain, completed using reference TRBV28 and TRBJ1-1, is DVKVTQSSRYLVKRTGEKVFLECVQDMDHENMFWYRQDPGLGLRLIYFSYDVKMKEKGDIPEGYSVSREKKERFSLILESASTNQTSMYLCASPFREGAFFGQGTRLTVV.

V and J are TRBV27 and TRBJ1-2; 12 bases match TRBD1. CDR1 MNHEY and CDR2 SMNVEV come from the germline V gene (reference sequence). V dropped 5 bases and J dropped 7; count of bases not matched to a gene: 11. The CDR3 sequence is 16 residues long. The CDR3 sequence is CASSSTGTGGVLGYTF. In DNA, the CDR3 is TGTGCCAGCAGTAGTACTGGGACAGGGGGCGTACTTGGCTACACCTTC.

V usage is TRBV12-3 or TRBV12-4 and J usage is TRBJ1-1; D perhaps matches TRBD1 (5 bases). This CDR3 spans 11 amino acids. The V and J ends lost 3 bases and 11 bases respectively, with 10 bases between them. The CDR3 is CASSFEGRAFF. CDR3 DNA sequence: TGTGCCAGCAGTTTCGAGGGGAGGGCTTTCTTT.

This chain joins TRBV6-1 and TRBJ1-1; D gene ambiguous. The V and J ends lost 6 bases and 3 bases respectively, with 8 bases between them. The CDR3 sequence is 12 residues long. Germline values: CDR1 MNHNS, CDR2 SASEGT. CDR3 residues: CASRRGDTEAFF. The CDR3 coding sequence is TGTGCCAGCAGACGGGGTGACACTGAAGCTTTCTTT.

The CDR3 loop reads CASSRRTGGSYNEQFF. CDR3 coding DNA: TGTGCCAGCAGCCGGCGGACAGGGGGATCCTACAATGAGCAGTTCTTC. J is TRBJ2-1 and V is TRBV5-4; TRBD1 agrees at 10 bases. V trimming: 4 bases; J trimming: 1 base; junction bases outside the gene matches: 5. The CDR3 has 16 amino acids. Germline CDR1 reads SGHNT; CDR2 reads YYREEE (reference sequence).

The chain recombines TRBV12-3 or TRBV12-4 with TRBJ1-6; D is ambiguous. The length of the CDR3 is 13 residues. The germline V and J ends were trimmed by 8 bases and 6 bases, with 11 bases remaining between them. The CDR3 nucleotides read TGTGCCAGCTCCCCCGCGGCTAATTCACCCCTCCACTTT. This translates into CASSPAANSPLHF.

The V gene is TRBV19, the J gene TRBJ2-7; a possible D gene is TRBD2 (6 bases). This CDR3 spans 14 amino acids. Germline V lookup: CDR1 LNHDA, CDR2 SQIVND (reference sequence). V was pared by 5 bases and J by 2 bases, with 13 bases between. In nucleotides, the CDR3 is TGTGCCAGTAGTCGGGGCGGGAATCCCTACGAGCAGTACTTC. It yields the protein CASSRGGNPYEQYF.

CDR3 sequence reads: CASSDLRAGNTGELFF. The DNA for the CDR3 is TGCGCCAGCAGTGACCTTCGGGCGGGGAACACCGGGGAGCTGTTTTTT. This chain uses TRBV10-1 with TRBJ2-2; D is perhaps TRBD2 (5 bases). This CDR3 spans 16 amino acids. The germline gives CDR1 WNHNN, CDR2 SYGVQD (reference sequence). The V end was cut by 3 bases, the J end by 1 base, with 12 bases between.

This clone was detected a few times. The CDR3 sequence: CASSQDLETQYF. The CDR3 nucleotides read TGCGCCAGCAGCCAAGACCTAGAGACGCAGTATTTT. V and J are TRBV4-1 and TRBJ2-3; D is unclear. CDR3 length equals 12 residues. Trimming took 0 bases from V and 9 from J, leaving 7 bases between them. The germline V gene has CDR1 MGHRA and CDR2 YSYEKL.

The chain couples TRBV19 to TRBJ1-6; 9 bases fit TRBD1. J lost 7 bases, V lost 5 bases, and 3 bases had no gene match. Looked up from germline, CDR1 is LNHDA and CDR2 is SQIVND (reference sequence). The CDR3 has 14 residues. The CDR3 sequence: CASSVTGGNSPLHF. For the CDR3, the DNA is TGTGCCAGTAGTGTAACAGGGGGCAATTCACCCCTCCACTTT.

The rearrangement joins TRBV10-3 to TRBJ2-5; 14 positions match TRBD2. Germline V gives CDR1 ENHRY, CDR2 SYGVKD. The CDR3 is 15 amino acids. The V segment lost 6 bases and the J segment 4 bases; nucleotides outside the gene matches: 4. The CDR3 region has the DNA TGTGCCATCAGCCTGGGACTAGCGGGGGTAGAGACCCAGTACTTC. It encodes CAISLGLAGVETQYF.

The chain joins TRBV7-9 to TRBJ1-1; D may be TRBD1 (5 bases). The CDR3 has 13 amino acids. Germline-derived CDR1 and CDR2 are SEHNR and FQNEAQ (reference sequence). Trimming took 7 bases from V and 1 from J, leaving 10 bases between them. This CDR3 reads CASTTGQNTEAFF. CDR3 DNA sequence: TGTGCCAGCACCACAGGCCAGAACACTGAAGCTTTCTTT.

The rearrangement uses TRBV19 and TRBJ2-1; possible D gene TRBD1, 5 bases. The V end lost 5 bases, the J end lost 5 bases, and 13 bases lay between the germline ends. CDR1 LNHDA and CDR2 SQIVND come from the germline V gene (reference sequence). The CDR3 is 14 amino acids. Here the CDR3 reads CASSPTNRHNEQFF. The CDR3 coding sequence is TGTGCCAGTAGTCCTACGAACAGGCACAATGAGCAGTTCTTC.

The chain uses TRBV30 and TRBJ2-3; 10 positions agree with TRBD2. Germline V lookup: CDR1 GTSNPN, CDR2 SVGIG (reference sequence). The CDR3 totals 14 residues. V lost 3 bases, J lost 3 bases, and 3 bases stayed unmatched. CDR3 loop: CAWRDSGRTDTQYF. CDR3 bases: TGTGCCTGGAGGGATAGCGGGAGGACAGATACGCAGTATTTT.

This clone has only one observation. V gene TRBV5-1 combines with J gene TRBJ2-5, with a possible D match to TRBD1 (6 bases). In germline, CDR1 is SGHRS, CDR2 YFSETQ. This CDR3 has 12 residues. V was cut by 4 bases and J by 5 bases, with 9 bases left in between. The CDR3 DNA reads TGCGCCAGCAGCCCCCAGGGGGAGACCCAGTACTTC. Encoded protein: CASSPQGETQYF.

The V and J genes are TRBV11-2 and TRBJ1-6; D possibly corresponds to TRBD1 (6 bases). CDR1 is SGHAT and CDR2 is FQNNGV in the germline V gene. The CDR3 consists of 15 residues. V was shortened by 1 base and J by 5 bases, with 9 bases between the two germline ends. The CDR3, as DNA: TGTGCCAGCAGCTTAGCACAGGGTGATAATTCACCCCTCCACTTT. This codes for CASSLAQGDNSPLHF.

This chain joins TRBV28 and TRBJ2-2, with TRBD1 matching 7 bases. Trimming cost V 6 bases and J 5 bases; bases outside gene matches: 9. From germline, CDR1 is MDHEN and CDR2 SYDVKM. CDR3 length: 15 amino acids. The CDR3 is CASSYRGVKTGELFF. CDR3 nucleotides: TGTGCCAGCAGCTACAGGGGAGTGAAAACCGGGGAGCTGTTTTTT.

The rearrangement joins TRBV28 to TRBJ1-2; 7 bases align to TRBD1. This CDR3 contains 13 residues. J lost 7 bases, V lost 5 bases, and 7 bases had no gene match. Germline CDR1 is MDHEN and CDR2 is SYDVKM. The CDR3 sequence is CASSLDRVGGYTF. DNA of the CDR3: TGTGCCAGCAGTCTCGACAGGGTGGGTGGCTACACCTTC.

This chain connects TRBV19 to TRBJ2-5, with 15 bases lining up with TRBD2. The V gene end was trimmed by 1 base and the J gene end by 5 bases; junction bases not matched to a gene: 5. Germline loops: CDR1 LNHDA, CDR2 SQIVND (reference sequence). The CDR3 has 17 amino acids. Written as DNA, the CDR3 is TGTGCCAGTAGTATAGTGGCCGGACTAGCGGGAGGGGAGACCCAGTACTTC. This gives the protein CASSIVAGLAGGETQYF.

The chain couples TRBV6-5 to TRBJ2-2, with D perhaps TRBD2 (6 bases). Deletions cut 2 bases from V and 7 bases from J, with 14 bases between. The CDR3 contains 15 residues. Germline V gives CDR1 MNHEY, CDR2 SVGAGI. The chain's CDR3 is CASSYGRTPGGELFF. DNA of the CDR3: TGTGCCAGCAGTTACGGGAGGACCCCGGGCGGGGAGCTGTTTTTT.

The chain is built from TRBV2 and TRBJ2-1; D might be TRBD2 (5 bases). V lost 4 bases to trimming and J lost 3 bases, with 16 bases between them. The CDR3 length is 16 residues. CDR1 is SNHLY and CDR2 is FYNNEI in the germline V gene. The CDR3 region is CASSGLGDSDYNEQFF. CDR3 DNA: TGTGCCAGCAGTGGTCTCGGAGATAGCGACTACAATGAGCAGTTCTTC.

The chain combines TRBV5-4 with TRBJ2-7; 12 positions match TRBD2. CDR1 and CDR2 (germline): SGHNT, YYREEE (reference sequence). J lost 4 bases, V lost 3 bases, and 5 bases had no gene match. The CDR3 sequence is 15 residues long. As DNA, the CDR3 is TGTGCCAGCAGCTCACCGGGACTAGCGGGTTACGAGCAGTACTTC. Protein product: CASSSPGLAGYEQYF.

The chain recombines TRBV2 with TRBJ1-4; 8 nucleotides agree with TRBD1. The CDR3 totals 15 residues. Losses at the gene ends were 4 bases for V and 3 bases for J; bases not matched to a gene: 4. CDR1 is SNHLY, CDR2 FYNNEI, per germline. CDR3 residues: CASSGQGAANEKLFF. CDR3 DNA: TGTGCCAGCAGTGGGCAGGGGGCCGCTAATGAAAAACTGTTTTTT.